Listed below are T cell receptor beta chains from one sample, sequenced in a study of human T cells and chemical hapten exposure. One entry per CDR3 protein, called by TCRdb with MiXCR from the RACE reads. There are about 120,000 distinct CDR3 sequences in the sample; about 11% occur only once, and under 2.5% lies in the top ten. The specimen was whole blood, collected in connection with sensitization to the hapten diphenylcyclopropenone (DPC). The receptor source for this set is a woman aged 50 to 60 with alopecia areata. Some clones in this sample may be carry-over from other donors' samples. The CDR3 runs from the conserved cysteine through the conserved F or W. The order of the fields is CDR3 length, D gene, clone size, V gene, J gene, CDR3 DNA, CDR3 protein. D genes are given only for firm matches. Size is stated for part of the rows, as once, few or many counts, or as a class when the clone is expanded.

19	.	few	TRBV7-2	TRBJ2-6	TGTGCCAGCCGGATCTGGGCCGGCAGGGAAGACTCTGGGGCCAACGTCCTGACTTTC	CASRIWAGREDSGANVLTF
14	TRBD1	.	TRBV5-1	TRBJ1-1	TGCGCCAGCAGCACCGCAGGGGGGCAAACTGAAGCTTTCTTT	CASSTAGGQTEAFF
16	.	few	TRBV20-1	TRBJ1-6	TGCAGTGCTAGCAAAAGAACCGGGACAACGAATTCACCCCTCCACTTT	CSASKRTGTTNSPLHF
14	.	.	TRBV6-6	TRBJ2-3	TGTGCCAGCAGTTACGTAGAGGGCACAGATACGCAGTATTTT	CASSYVEGTDTQYF
17	TRBD2	.	TRBV12-3/TRBV12-4	TRBJ2-3	TGTGCCAGCAACCTTGGACTAGCGGTTCCTAGCACAGATACGCAGTATTTT	CASNLGLAVPSTDTQYF
15	.	few	TRBV3-1	TRBJ1-1	TGTGCCAGCAGCCAAGATTCGGGGGCTTGGACTGAAGCTTTCTTT	CASSQDSGAWTEAFF
16	.	many	TRBV13	TRBJ2-3	TGTGCCAGCAGCTTGAGCGACGGGATTAAGCCAGATACGCAGTATTTT	CASSLSDGIKPDTQYF
15	TRBD2	.	TRBV20-1	TRBJ2-3	TGCAGTGCTAGTCGCGGGGGAAGTAGCACAGATACGCAGTATTTT	CSASRGGSSTDTQYF
17	.	.	TRBV7-3	TRBJ2-6	TGTGCCAGCAGCTTAAACCCCAGGGCGTCTGGGGCCAACGTCCTGACTTTC	CASSLNPRASGANVLTF
16	TRBD2	.	TRBV28	TRBJ2-3	TGTGCCAGCAGTCGCGGGACTACCTACTCCACAGATACGCAGTATTTT	CASSRGTTYSTDTQYF
17	.	many	TRBV12-3/TRBV12-4	TRBJ2-1	TGTGCCAGCAGTTTAATTGGCGGAGGCCTCTCCTACAATGAGCAGTTCTTC	CASSLIGGGLSYNEQFF
12	.	many	TRBV12-3/TRBV12-4	TRBJ2-7	TGTGCCAGCAGTTTATTGGACTACGAGCAGTACTTC	CASSLLDYEQYF
14	.	few	TRBV24-1	TRBJ2-3	TGTGCCACCAGTGACCTTGCTTCCCCAGATACGCAGTATTTT	CATSDLASPDTQYF
13	.	.	TRBV25-1	TRBJ1-1	TGTGCCAGCAGTTCCATTAGGAGAGCTGAAGCTTTCTTT	CASSSIRRAEAFF
15	.	many	TRBV18	TRBJ2-3	TGTGCCAGCTCACCGGTTGGACATACTACAGATACGCAGTATTTT	CASSPVGHTTDTQYF
13	TRBD2	many	TRBV20-1	TRBJ2-3	TGCAGTGCTAGCGTTACTAGCGGGCCCACGCAGTATTTT	CSASVTSGPTQYF
15	.	.	TRBV24-1	TRBJ2-3	TGTGCCACCAGTGATTTTTTCCGGGGTGCAGATACGCAGTATTTT	CATSDFFRGADTQYF
13	.	few	TRBV5-1	TRBJ1-1	TGCGCCAGCAGCTTGTTGCGGTATGCTGAAGCTTTCTTT	CASSLLRYAEAFF
13	.	many	TRBV12-3/TRBV12-4	TRBJ2-1	TGTGCCAGCAGTTATTCGGGGGGCGTTGAGCAGTTCTTC	CASSYSGGVEQFF
19	TRBD1	.	TRBV7-9	TRBJ1-3	TGTGCCAGCAGCTTATCGGCCGGGACAGGGGAACTAAGTGGAAACACCATATATTTT	CASSLSAGTGELSGNTIYF
14	TRBD1	few	TRBV4-1	TRBJ2-1	TGCGCCAGCAGCCAAGAAGAACGACAGGGTGAGCAGTTCTTC	CASSQEERQGEQFF
14	.	.	TRBV20-1	TRBJ2-3	TGCAGTGCAGTGCGGGGTGGCGGCACAGATACGCAGTATTTT	CSAVRGGGTDTQYF
16	.	many	TRBV3-1	TRBJ1-3	TGTGCCAGCAGCCAAGAGGACACCCACTCTGGAAACACCATATATTTT	CASSQEDTHSGNTIYF
17	.	.	TRBV7-2	TRBJ1-5	TGTGCCAGCAGCCCAAGGGTGGGTCTAGGGAGCAATCAGCCCCAGCATTTT	CASSPRVGLGSNQPQHF
14	.	.	TRBV4-1	TRBJ2-1	TGCGCCAGCAGCCAACCAACTAGGCACAATGAGCAGTTCTTC	CASSQPTRHNEQFF